Below, one T cell receptor beta chain is given with its context. A read error may account for a junction end that differs from germline. The entry originates in a study of immune characterization of retroperitoneal liposarcoma. The CDR3 consists of 14 residues. TCRdb reprocessed the PCR reads via MiXCR and lists one record per CDR3 protein. The sample holds thousands of distinct CDR3 sequences; 45% to 55% are singletons and the top ten take about 48%. Sequenced sample: tumor tissue. This clonotype originated in a male donor with retroperitoneal liposarcoma. This sequence joins TRBV5-3 and TRBJ2-5; D is ambiguous. TRBV5-3 is an open reading frame, and its role is uncertain. The CDR3 loop is CASSSAHTEETQYF. CDR3 nucleotides: TGTGCCAGCAGCTCAGCGCACACCGAAGAGACCCAGTACTTC.